The 8 T cell receptor beta chains below come from one sample, sequenced in a study of T-cell memory formation after mild COVID-19. TCRdb analysed the 5' RACE reads with MiXCR anew, one entry per CDR3 protein. The data hold 300,000 to 400,000 distinct CDR3 sequences, with approximately 16% observed a single time. Sequenced input: PBMCs or a T cell subset sorted from them (not recorded which). These receptors all stem from a man in his late teens or twenties who had mild COVID-19 (a few samples of this study predate the infection). Cell type and time point are not known.

The rearrangement links TRBV3-1 to TRBJ2-2; D may match TRBD1 or TRBD2 (6 bases each). The ends were cut back, 3 bases at V and 2 bases at J, with 13 bases in the middle. This CDR3 is 16 amino acids long. Germline V gene lookup returns CDR1 LGHDT and CDR2 YNNKEL (reference sequence). DNA of the CDR3: TGTGCCAGCAGCCAGAAACCGGGGGCAAACACCGGGGAGCTGTTTTTT. Amino acid sequence: CASSQKPGANTGELFF.

This clonotype was counted between two and nine times. The rearrangement joins TRBV7-2 to TRBJ2-3; D tentatively reads TRBD1 or TRBD2 (6 bases each). With 8 bases removed from V and 11 bases from J, the gap between germline ends came to 17 bases. This CDR3 region has 12 residues. The germline V gene has CDR1 SGHTA and CDR2 FQGNSA. The CDR3 reads CASGRGPDRQYF. For the CDR3, the DNA is TGTGCCAGCGGCCGGGGGCCGGATCGGCAGTATTTT.

The V gene is TRBV7-9, the J gene TRBJ1-6; TRBD1 agrees at 7 bases. Germline assignment: CDR1 SEHNR and CDR2 FQNEAQ (reference sequence). The CDR3 sequence is 13 residues long. Trimming took 6 bases from V and 10 from J; bases not matched to a gene: 6. In DNA form, the CDR3 reads TGTGCCAGCAGACCCACAGGGGACTCACCCCTCCACTTT. It codes for CASRPTGDSPLHF.

The DNA of the CDR3 is TGTGCCAGCAGTTACAAACGGGCCGAAGCTGGTGAAAAACTGTTTTTT. This translates into CASSYKRAEAGEKLFF. This chain joins TRBV6-6 and TRBJ1-4; D not resolved. The V end was cut by 2 bases, the J end by 7 bases, with 17 bases between. Germline V lookup: CDR1 MNHNY, CDR2 SVGAGI (reference sequence). This CDR3 is built from 16 residues.

This clonotype came up a few times. The chain couples TRBV10-2 to TRBJ2-7; maybe TRBD1 (6 bases). The germline V and J ends were trimmed by 8 bases and 3 bases, with 20 bases remaining between them. The CDR3 loop spans 15 amino acids. The germline gives CDR1 WSHSY, CDR2 SAAADI. The CDR3 DNA reads as TGCGCCAGCTATAATCCAAGACAGGACCTCTACGAGCAGTACTTC. Translation: CASYNPRQDLYEQYF.

Many counts were recorded for this clonotype. CDR3 protein: CASSQGVAGGYNEQFF. The CDR3 nucleotides read TGCGCCAGCAGCCAAGGGGTAGCGGGGGGGTACAATGAGCAGTTCTTC. The chain combines TRBV4-3 with TRBJ2-1, with 11 nucleotides matching TRBD2. The V and J ends lost 1 base and 4 bases, in that order; junction bases with no gene match: 3. Germline V gene data show CDR1 as LGHNA and CDR2 as YSLEER. The CDR3 spans 16 residues.

This clonotype showed up just once. The rearrangement links TRBV6-5 to TRBJ2-7; no definite D call. Germline-derived CDR1 and CDR2 are MNHEY and SVGAGI. With 5 bases removed from V and 5 bases from J, the gap between germline ends came to 13 bases. The CDR3 runs to 13 residues. CDR3 region: CASSAQVRDEQYF. The CDR3 bases are TGTGCCAGCAGTGCCCAGGTTAGGGACGAGCAGTACTTC.

This chain joins TRBV7-2 and TRBJ1-2, with D unresolved. V dropped 5 bases and J dropped 6 bases, with 13 bases sitting between them. Germline-derived CDR1 and CDR2 are SGHTA and FQGNSA. The CDR3 sequence is 13 residues long. The CDR3 reads CASSPWGLDGYTF. The CDR3 DNA sequence: TGTGCCAGCAGCCCGTGGGGATTGGATGGCTACACCTTC.